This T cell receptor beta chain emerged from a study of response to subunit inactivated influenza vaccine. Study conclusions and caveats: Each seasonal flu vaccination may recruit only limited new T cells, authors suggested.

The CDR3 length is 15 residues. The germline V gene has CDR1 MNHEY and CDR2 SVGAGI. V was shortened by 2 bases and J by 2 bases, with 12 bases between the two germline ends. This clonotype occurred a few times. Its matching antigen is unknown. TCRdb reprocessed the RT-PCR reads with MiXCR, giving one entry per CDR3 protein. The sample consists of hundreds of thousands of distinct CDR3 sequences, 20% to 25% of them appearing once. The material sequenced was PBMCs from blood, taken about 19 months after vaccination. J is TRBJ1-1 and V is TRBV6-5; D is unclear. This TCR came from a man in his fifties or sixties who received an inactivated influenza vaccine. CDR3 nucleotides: TGTGCCAGCAGTTACGAAACGACCGGTAACACTGAAGCTTTCTTT. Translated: CASSYETTGNTEAFF.